The present T cell receptor (beta chain) was sequenced within a study of OX40 agonist ivuxolimab in advanced cancers. This clone has a handful of counts. Between the trimmed V and J ends, which lost 5 bases and 4 bases, there was a span of 17 bases. This CDR3 spans 15 amino acids. In germline, CDR1 is MNHEY, CDR2 SVGAGI. Assay: immunoSEQ multiplex PCR; the TCRdb copy retains only in-frame clones and omits some. This sample yields approximately 76,000 clones, of which 65% to 90% are seen a single time; 0.5% to 0.7% belongs to the top ten. The material was CD4+ or CD8+ T cells sorted from blood, obtained in a trial of the OX40 agonist ivuxolimab. This TCR came from an adult with an advanced solid tumor such as melanoma, head and neck, liver or kidney cancer. The V gene is TRBV6-5, the J gene TRBJ1-1; a possible D gene is TRBD1 (6 bases). This CDR3 is CASSPLAGVTTEAFF. In nucleotides, the CDR3 is TGTGCCAGCAGTCCCCTCGCAGGGGTCACCACTGAAGCTTTCTTT.